Below, one T cell receptor (beta chain) is given with its context. Trimming stripped 1 base from V and 6 bases from J, with 19 bases between. Germline lookup yields CDR1 SGHTA and CDR2 FQGNSA. The CDR3 length is 16 residues. These data originate in a study of blood T cell repertoires in COVID-19. In the study overall: PBMCs, B-cell-depleted T cells, or T cells were the source of the cDNA or gDNA that made up the material.

In the original processing: Estimation of nucleated cell counts relied on the amplification of reference gene primers. The assay was immunoSEQ multiplex PCR, and TCRdb's table has in-frame clones only and misses some. D and trimming come from the DNA, and the V and J calls and clone size come from that table. The sample has around 160,000 clones, around four fifths seen once. The source of this sequence is a woman between 40 and 55 years old with active or convalescent COVID-19. This sequence joins TRBV7-2 and TRBJ2-7; possibly TRBD2 for D (6 bases). Sequencing was done on a sample of peripheral blood. CDR3 sequence (DNA): TGTGCCAGCAGCTTAGGGACGGGGAGGATGATGCTCGAGCAGTACTTC. This codes for CASSLGTGRMMLEQYF.